The clone carrying this T cell receptor beta chain was recorded many times. Its antigen is still unknown. These data come from a study of T cells in Graves' hyperthyroidism and ophthalmopathy. General study results and limits: In the analysis, a 13 V-J model separated ophthalmopathy from stable hyperthyroidism.

RNA transcripts gave rise to amplified TCR beta CDR3 regions. Using the HTBI primer set, a first-round RT-PCR was run on the TCR CDR3. TCRdb independently ran MiXCR on the multiplex PCR reads; one entry per CDR3 protein. Among 330,000 or so distinct CDR3 sequences listed, approximately 18% were seen once. Duration under 3 months, a NOSPECS grade of at least 4, and a Clinical Activity Score of at least 3 characterized the ophthalmopathy patients. Investigators excluded patients with uncontrolled infection, other autoimmune disease, pregnancy or lactation. The authors took PBMCs from roughly 10 ml fresh peripheral blood. Material: blood. This receptor was identified in a woman aged 40 to 49 with Graves' ophthalmopathy.

CDR3 region: CASSQEVANTYEQYF. CDR3 DNA sequence: TGTGCCAGCAGCCAAGAAGTAGCGAATACCTACGAGCAGTACTTC. The chain employs TRBV4-2 and TRBJ2-7; D perhaps matches TRBD2 (5 bases). CDR1 LGHNA and CDR2 YNFKEQ come from the germline V gene. V lost 0 bases and J lost 2, with 11 bases in between. The CDR3 spans 15 residues.